Below are 3 T cell receptor beta chains sequenced from a single sample in a study of shared clonotypes between healthy human individuals. Libraries were prepared by immunoSEQ multiplex PCR; TCRdb keeps only in-frame clonotypes and omits some of them. The table records 2,500,000 or so clones, 90% to 95% of them present only once. The sample consisted of naive CD4+ T cells sorted from blood. Specified subset: CD45RA+ positively selected. All receptors come from a young man in good health.

Points on this clone: At the DNA level, this CDR3 is encoded by other sequences in the same sample as well. The gene calls are TRBV6-5 and TRBJ1-1, with 8 positions matching TRBD1. The CDR3 extends over 15 amino acids. The ends lost 0 bases at V and 4 bases at J; junction bases unmatched: 4. The germline gives CDR1 MNHEY, CDR2 SVGAGI. The CDR3 nucleotides read TGTGCCAGCAGTTACTCGAGACAGGGGCGCACTGAAGCTTTCTTT. Amino acid sequence: CASSYSRQGRTEAFF.

CDR3 sequence: CASSVKGGDTEAFF. As DNA, the CDR3 is TGTGCCAGCAGTGTAAAGGGCGGGGACACTGAAGCTTTCTTT. The chain joins TRBV2 to TRBJ1-1; the D is unclear. The length of the CDR3 is 14 residues. CDR1 is SNHLY and CDR2 is FYNNEI in the germline V gene. V was trimmed by 4 bases and J by 3 bases, leaving 12 bases between them.

The chain uses TRBV2 and TRBJ1-4; D ambiguous. CDR1 is SNHLY and CDR2 is FYNNEI in the germline V gene. The V end was cut by 4 bases, the J end by 8 bases, with 11 bases between. The CDR3 runs to 13 residues. The CDR3 sequence: CASSVITREKLFF. Here the CDR3 DNA reads TGTGCCAGCAGTGTAATCACCAGGGAAAAACTGTTTTTT.